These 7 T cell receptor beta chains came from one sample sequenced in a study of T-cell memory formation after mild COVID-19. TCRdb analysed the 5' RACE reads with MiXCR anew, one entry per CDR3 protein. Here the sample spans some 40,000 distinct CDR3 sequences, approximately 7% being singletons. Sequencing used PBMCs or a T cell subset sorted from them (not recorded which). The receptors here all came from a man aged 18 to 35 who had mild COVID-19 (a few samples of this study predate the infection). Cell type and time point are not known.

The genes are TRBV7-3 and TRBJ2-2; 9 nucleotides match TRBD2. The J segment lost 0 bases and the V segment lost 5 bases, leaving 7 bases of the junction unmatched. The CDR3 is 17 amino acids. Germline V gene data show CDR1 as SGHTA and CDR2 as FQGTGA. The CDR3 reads CASSIVSGGANTGELFF. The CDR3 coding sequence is TGTGCCAGCAGCATAGTTAGCGGGGGAGCGAACACCGGGGAGCTGTTTTTT.

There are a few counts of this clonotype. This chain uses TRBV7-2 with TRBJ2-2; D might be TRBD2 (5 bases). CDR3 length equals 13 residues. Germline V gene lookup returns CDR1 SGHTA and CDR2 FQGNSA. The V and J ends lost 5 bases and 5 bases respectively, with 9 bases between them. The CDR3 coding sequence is TGTGCCAGCAGCGGAGCGGTGACCGGGGAGCTGTTTTTT. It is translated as CASSGAVTGELFF.

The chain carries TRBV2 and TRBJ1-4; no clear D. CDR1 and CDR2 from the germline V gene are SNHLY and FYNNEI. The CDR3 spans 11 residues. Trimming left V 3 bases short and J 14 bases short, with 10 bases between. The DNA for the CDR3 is TGTGCCAGCAGTGACTCAGTAGTTCTGTTTTTT. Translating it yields CASSDSVVLFF.

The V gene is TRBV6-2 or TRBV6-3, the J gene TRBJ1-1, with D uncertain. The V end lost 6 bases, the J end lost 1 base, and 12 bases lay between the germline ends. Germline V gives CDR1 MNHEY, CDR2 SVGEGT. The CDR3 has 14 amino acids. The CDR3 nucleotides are TGTGCCAGCAGGCCCTCGGGGTCGAACACTGAAGCTTTCTTT. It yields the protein CASRPSGSNTEAFF.

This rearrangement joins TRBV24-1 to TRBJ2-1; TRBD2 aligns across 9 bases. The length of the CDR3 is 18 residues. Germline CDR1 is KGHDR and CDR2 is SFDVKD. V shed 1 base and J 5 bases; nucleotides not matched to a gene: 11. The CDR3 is CATSDFSSGGNQDNEQFF. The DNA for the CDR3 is TGTGCCACCAGTGATTTCAGTAGCGGGGGTAATCAGGACAATGAGCAGTTCTTC.

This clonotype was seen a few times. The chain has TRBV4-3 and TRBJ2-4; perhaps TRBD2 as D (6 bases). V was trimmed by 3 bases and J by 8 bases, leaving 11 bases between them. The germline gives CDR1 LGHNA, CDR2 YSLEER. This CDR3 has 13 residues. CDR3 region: CASSQRGSDIQYF. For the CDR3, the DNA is TGCGCCAGCAGCCAGCGGGGTTCGGACATTCAGTACTTC.

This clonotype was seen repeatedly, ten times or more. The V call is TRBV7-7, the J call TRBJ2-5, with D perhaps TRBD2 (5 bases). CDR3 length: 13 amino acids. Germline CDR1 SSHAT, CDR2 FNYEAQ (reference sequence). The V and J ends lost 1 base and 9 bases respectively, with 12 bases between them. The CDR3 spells CASSLVGSEAQYF. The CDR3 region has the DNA TGTGCCAGCAGCTTAGTGGGGTCGGAGGCCCAGTACTTC.